The 20 T cell receptor beta chains presented below share a single source sample, sequenced in a study of response to subunit inactivated influenza vaccine. TCRdb re-analysed the RT-PCR reads in MiXCR, keeping a single row per CDR3 protein. The sample carries around 250,000 distinct CDR3 sequences, 12% recorded once. The sample consisted of non-naive T cells sorted from PBMCs, taken approximately 15 days before vaccination. The receptor source for this set is a man in his forties or fifties who received an inactivated influenza vaccine.

There are a few counts of this clonotype. This chain joins TRBV29-1 and TRBJ1-1; no clear D. The germline V and J ends were trimmed by 6 bases and 0 bases, with 20 bases remaining between them. The germline CDR1 and CDR2 sequences are SQVTM and ANQGSEA. The CDR3 totals 16 residues. The CDR3 loop reads CSVVPRHRQMNTEAFF. The DNA of the CDR3 is TGCAGCGTCGTACCCAGACACCGGCAAATGAACACTGAAGCTTTCTTT.

This clonotype was counted many times. The chain uses TRBV10-3 and TRBJ1-1, with D possibly TRBD1 on 5 matching bases. Per germline, CDR1 ENHRY and CDR2 SYGVKD. The CDR3 runs to 17 residues. Trimming stripped 2 bases from V and 1 base from J, with 17 bases between. The CDR3 protein is CAISERGNLARNTEAFF. CDR3 nucleotide sequence: TGTGCCATCAGTGAGAGGGGCAACCTCGCGCGGAACACTGAAGCTTTCTTT.

The V call is TRBV4-1, the J call TRBJ1-6; D is perhaps TRBD1 (5 bases). Trimming stripped 3 bases from V and 0 bases from J, with 12 bases between. CDR3 length equals 17 residues. Germline CDR1 reads MGHRA; CDR2 reads YSYEKL. The CDR3 nucleotides are TGCGCCAGCAGCCAGGGACTGATGAGCTCCTATAATTCACCCCTCCACTTT. Its translation: CASSQGLMSSYNSPLHF.

This clonotype was found many times. The V and J genes are TRBV20-1 and TRBJ1-1, with D hard to call. The germline V gene encodes CDR1 DFQATT and CDR2 SNEGSKA (reference sequence). The CDR3 has 11 residues. The CDR3 reads CSLFRGAEAFF. For the CDR3, the DNA is TGCAGCCTCTTCCGAGGAGCTGAAGCTTTCTTT.

This clonotype has just a few counts. The rearrangement uses TRBV2 and TRBJ2-5; D unresolved. The CDR3 sequence is 14 residues long. Germline values: CDR1 SNHLY, CDR2 FYNNEI. V gave up 8 bases and J gave up 2 bases, with 15 bases separating them. CDR3 sequence reads: CASSWATGQETQYF. The CDR3, as DNA: TGTGCCAGCTCTTGGGCGACGGGTCAAGAGACCCAGTACTTC. Drawing the rest from reference TRBV2 and TRBJ2-5, the complete variable domain is EPEVTQTPSHQVTQMGQEVILRCVPISNHLYFYWYRQILGQKVEFLVSFYNNEISEKSEIFDDQFSVERPDGSNFTLKIRSTKLEDSAMYFCASSWATGQETQYFGPGTRLLVL.

This clonotype turned up a few times. The chain carries TRBV3-1 and TRBJ2-5, with D unclear. This CDR3 is 14 amino acids long. Looked up from germline, CDR1 is LGHDT and CDR2 is YNNKEL (reference sequence). The V end lost 0 bases, the J end lost 6 bases, and 11 bases lay between the germline ends. The CDR3: CASSQDPRTKTQYF. As DNA, the CDR3 is TGTGCCAGCAGCCAAGACCCTAGGACGAAGACCCAGTACTTC.

There are a few counts of this clonotype. The chain uses TRBV12-3 or TRBV12-4 and TRBJ2-1, with 12 bases that match TRBD1. There are 14 residues in the CDR3. V dropped 5 bases and J dropped 12; count of bases not matched to a gene: 8. The CDR3 sequence: CASSPGQGAEGQFF. The CDR3 nucleotides are TGTGCCAGCAGTCCGGGACAGGGGGCGGAAGGGCAGTTCTTC.

This clonotype has just a few counts. DNA for the CDR3: TGCGCCAGCAGTGACCCCAGGGCCCTGAGCTCCTACAATGAGCAGTTCTTC. It specifies CASSDPRALSSYNEQFF. This sequence joins TRBV10-1 and TRBJ2-1; tentative D call: TRBD1 (5 bases). The CDR3 has 17 residues. Trimming pared 3 bases from V and 0 bases from J, leaving 15 bases between. Germline values: CDR1 WNHNN, CDR2 SYGVQD (reference sequence).

CDR3 sequence reads: CASSLDIGVDEQFF. CDR3 DNA sequence: TGTGCCAGCAGCTTAGATATCGGGGTTGATGAGCAGTTCTTC. This chain connects TRBV7-2 to TRBJ2-1; D is possibly TRBD2 (5 bases). The CDR3 spans 14 residues. Germline values: CDR1 SGHTA, CDR2 FQGNSA. Trimming shortened V by 1 base and J by 8 bases, and 12 bases separated the two germline ends.

This clonotype was seen a few times. The chain couples TRBV7-2 to TRBJ1-2, with D maybe TRBD1 (6 bases). The CDR3 loop spans 14 amino acids. The V gene's germline CDR1 is SGHTA and CDR2 FQGNSA. The germline V and J ends were trimmed by 7 bases and 7 bases, with 19 bases remaining between them. The CDR3 DNA reads TGTGCCAGCATCCTTGGTCGGGGGGCAGGTGGCTACACCTTC. Protein: CASILGRGAGGYTF.

This sequence joins TRBV2 and TRBJ1-2; possibly TRBD1 for D (6 bases). The CDR3 length is 15 residues. Trimming stripped 2 bases from V and 7 bases from J, with 17 bases between. CDR1 is SNHLY, CDR2 FYNNEI, per germline. CDR3: CASSETGQSPLGYTF. Written as DNA, the CDR3 is TGTGCCAGCAGTGAAACAGGACAGTCCCCTCTTGGCTACACCTTC.

The CDR3 loop is CASSQDPSSGLYEQYF. CDR3 DNA sequence: TGCGCCAGCAGCCAAGATCCATCTAGCGGACTCTACGAGCAGTACTTC. The rearrangement joins TRBV4-3 to TRBJ2-7, with TRBD2 identical over 7 bases. The CDR3 has 16 amino acids. Unmatched junction bases numbered 8, after V lost 0 bases and J lost 3 bases. In germline, CDR1 is LGHNA, CDR2 YSLEER.

This clonotype showed up many times. V gene TRBV12-3 or TRBV12-4 combines with J gene TRBJ1-3; 7 positions match TRBD1. The V gene end was trimmed by 6 bases and the J gene end by 2 bases; junction bases not matched to a gene: 4. This CDR3 comprises 14 residues. The CDR3 bases are TGTGCCAGCAGCAGACAGGGAGCTGGAAACACCATATATTTT. It yields the protein CASSRQGAGNTIYF.

The CDR3 reads CASSEVGTGREQYF. For the CDR3, the DNA is TGTGCCAGCAGTGAAGTGGGGACAGGGAGGGAGCAGTACTTC. The J gene is TRBJ2-7, the V gene TRBV2, with 9 bases matching TRBD1. Germline CDR1 SNHLY, CDR2 FYNNEI. The CDR3 has 14 amino acids. The V and J ends lost 1 base and 7 bases, in that order; junction bases with no gene match: 5.

The sample holds a few counts of this clonotype. This chain joins TRBV30 and TRBJ1-5; tentative D call: TRBD1 (6 bases). CDR1 and CDR2 (germline): GTSNPN, SVGIG (reference sequence). V gave up 0 bases and J gave up 2 bases, with 8 bases separating them. The CDR3 consists of 14 residues. The CDR3 bases are TGTGCCTGGAGTGTCGCAGGGGGCAATCAGCCCCAGCATTTT. Translation: CAWSVAGGNQPQHF.

There are a few counts of this clonotype. The chain carries TRBV19 and TRBJ2-2; D remains unclear. In germline, CDR1 is LNHDA, CDR2 SQIVND (reference sequence). The CDR3 runs to 13 residues. Trimming cost V 5 bases and J 6 bases, with 10 bases left between them. This CDR3 reads CASSLRVAGELFF. DNA of the CDR3: TGTGCCAGTAGTCTTAGGGTCGCCGGGGAGCTGTTTTTT.

This clonotype was seen at least ten times. V gene TRBV3-1 combines with J gene TRBJ2-1, with 12 bases that match TRBD1. Germline CDR1 reads LGHDT; CDR2 reads YNNKEL (reference sequence). Losses at the gene ends were 7 bases for V and 6 bases for J; bases not matched to a gene: 7. This CDR3 is 15 amino acids long. The CDR3 sequence is CASNLRDRGPNEQFF. For the CDR3, the DNA is TGTGCCAGCAACCTCCGGGACAGGGGGCCCAATGAGCAGTTCTTC.

Written as DNA, the CDR3 is TGTGCCAGCAGCCTACGCGCGACCTCCTACAATGAGCAGTTCTTC. Translating it yields CASSLRATSYNEQFF. V and J are TRBV9 and TRBJ2-1; D not certain. The CDR3 runs 15 residues. The V gene's germline CDR1 is SGDLS and CDR2 YYNGEE. V lost 4 bases, J lost 0 bases, and 11 bases lay in between.

The rearrangement links TRBV4-3 to TRBJ2-3, with D possibly TRBD1 on 5 matching bases. This CDR3 has 13 residues. In germline, CDR1 is LGHNA, CDR2 YSLEER. V was clipped by 0 bases and J by 7 bases, with 8 bases between them. CDR3 in amino acids: CASSQDGAHTQYF. The CDR3 DNA follows: TGCGCCAGCAGCCAAGATGGGGCCCATACGCAGTATTTT.

The rearrangement links TRBV7-2 to TRBJ1-4, with 7 nucleotides matching TRBD1. Germline loops: CDR1 SGHTA, CDR2 FQGNSA. The CDR3 spans 15 residues. J was trimmed by 6 bases and V by 2 bases; bases with no gene match: 6. The CDR3 nucleotides read TGTGCCAGCAGCTTACTCGGGCAGGGGGATGAAAAACTGTTTTTT. Encoded protein: CASSLLGQGDEKLFF.